This T cell receptor (beta chain) was sequenced during a study of blood T cell repertoires in COVID-19. As for the study in general: Acute and convalescent COVID-19 samples came from the United States, Italy and Spain.

Sequenced by immunoSEQ multiplex PCR; TCRdb stores in-frame clones only, minus some. This table holds 250,000 to 300,000 clones, 70% to 90% found once. Germline lookup yields CDR1 SGHAT and CDR2 FQNNGV. Trimming stripped 0 bases from V and 7 bases from J, with 10 bases between. The CDR3 loop spans 13 amino acids. The chain carries TRBV11-2 and TRBJ2-7; D might be TRBD2 (5 bases). Material: peripheral blood. The sequence was obtained from a young woman with COVID-19, enrolled during active disease. The CDR3 nucleotides are TGTGCCAGCAGCTTAGACGTATCGGGGGAGCAGTACTTC. It yields the protein CASSLDVSGEQYF.